Listed below are T cell receptor beta chains from one sample, sequenced in a study of blood T cell repertoires in COVID-19. Clones were sequenced by immunoSEQ multiplex PCR, and TCRdb holds only the in-frame ones, with some missing. This sample has roughly 200,000 clones; approximately 78% occur once, and the top ten carry over 7%. Sequencing was performed on peripheral blood. The receptors were sampled from a woman of 80 years or more with COVID-19, enrolled during active disease. The conserved cysteine and the conserved F or W are not part of the CDR3 here.

V gene: TRBV6-2/TRBV6-3
J gene: TRBJ1-1
CDR3 protein: ASSYTTGFGAF

V gene: TRBV5-1
J gene: TRBJ2-7
CDR3 protein: ASSLWGKADEQY

V gene: TRBV9
J gene: TRBJ1-1
CDR3 protein: ASSFDRVTEAF

V gene: TRBV20-1
J gene: TRBJ1-1
CDR3 protein: SAKRDTEAF

V gene: TRBV18
J gene: TRBJ1-6
CDR3 protein: ASSPSANSPLH

V gene: TRBV2
J gene: TRBJ1-2
CDR3 protein: ASSPGGEPYGYT

V gene: TRBV7-2
J gene: TRBJ2-7
CDR3 protein: ASKPNSGPTYEQY

V gene: TRBV19
J gene: TRBJ1-4
CDR3 protein: ASSNRQGSEKLF

V gene: TRBV7-2
J gene: TRBJ1-3
CDR3 protein: ASSTRQGTDTIY

V gene: TRBV6-5
J gene: TRBJ2-7
CDR3 protein: ASSYTETYEQY

V gene: TRBV6-5
J gene: TRBJ1-6
CDR3 protein: ASSYEGVRSPLH

V gene: TRBV4-1
J gene: TRBJ1-5
CDR3 protein: ASSPGSGGRGQPQH

V gene: TRBV13
J gene: TRBJ1-1
CDR3 protein: ASSLGSGSEAF

V gene: TRBV6-1
J gene: TRBJ2-3
CDR3 protein: ASSDPTDTQY

V gene: TRBV4-2
J gene: TRBJ2-1
CDR3 protein: ASSQDRTSGRFSEQF

V gene: TRBV2
J gene: TRBJ1-2
CDR3 protein: ASGGRHYGYT

V gene: TRBV28
J gene: TRBJ1-2
CDR3 protein: ASSLPSRAGYGYT

V gene: TRBV19
J gene: TRBJ1-4
CDR3 protein: ASSAGTANEKLF

V gene: TRBV6-5
J gene: TRBJ2-4
CDR3 protein: ASSPLAGPSGIQY

V gene: TRBV28
J gene: TRBJ1-5
CDR3 protein: ASSSQGQPQH

V gene: TRBV5-1
J gene: TRBJ2-7
CDR3 protein: ASSLLTSGSYEQY

V gene: TRBV11-3
J gene: TRBJ2-3
CDR3 protein: ASSLQGHTDTQY

V gene: TRBV18
J gene: TRBJ2-1
CDR3 protein: ASSLVAGYNEQF

V gene: TRBV7-2
J gene: TRBJ2-7
CDR3 protein: ASSFGLAAYEQY

V gene: TRBV5-1
J gene: TRBJ1-1
CDR3 protein: ASSRPGQGASTEAF

V gene: TRBV4-1
J gene: TRBJ1-2
CDR3 protein: ASSRQGTYGYT

V gene: TRBV21-1
J gene: TRBJ1-2
CDR3 protein: ASSSLGLQGILHGYT

V gene: TRBV11-3
J gene: TRBJ2-1
CDR3 protein: ASSISRDTEQF

V gene: TRBV7-2
J gene: TRBJ1-1
CDR3 protein: ASSLVGLNTEAF

V gene: TRBV28
J gene: TRBJ2-2
CDR3 protein: ASSVPAGELF

V gene: TRBV10-3
J gene: TRBJ2-6
CDR3 protein: AIRQGSGANVLT

V gene: TRBV6-5
J gene: TRBJ1-2
CDR3 protein: ASSYSVAGPRYGYT

V gene: TRBV28
J gene: TRBJ1-2
CDR3 protein: ASTSQGLVYGYT

V gene: TRBV6-4
J gene: TRBJ1-3
CDR3 protein: ASSAKSSGNTIY

V gene: TRBV7-2
J gene: TRBJ2-7
CDR3 protein: TSSYRDSYEQY

V gene: TRBV5-1
J gene: TRBJ2-5
CDR3 protein: ASSLGFVRSQETQY

V gene: TRBV28
J gene: TRBJ1-1
CDR3 protein: ASSLRAENTEAF

V gene: TRBV10-3
J gene: TRBJ2-5
CDR3 protein: ATEPFLAGGRETQY

V gene: TRBV10-2
J gene: TRBJ2-5
CDR3 protein: ASSSQVTETQY

V gene: TRBV9
J gene: TRBJ1-3
CDR3 protein: ASSALRDRGLGNTIY

V gene: TRBV15
J gene: TRBJ2-7
CDR3 protein: ATSRDRQGGYLYEQY

V gene: TRBV18
J gene: TRBJ1-2
CDR3 protein: ASSATGAGGYT

V gene: TRBV5-1
J gene: TRBJ1-1
CDR3 protein: ASKSTTGSGTEAF

V gene: TRBV30
J gene: TRBJ1-6
CDR3 protein: AWSGTGANSPLH

V gene: TRBV5-4
J gene: TRBJ2-7
CDR3 protein: ASSFKGAYEQY

V gene: TRBV3-1/TRBV3-2
J gene: TRBJ1-5
CDR3 protein: ASSQDGAVNQPQH

V gene: TRBV30
J gene: TRBJ2-7
CDR3 protein: AWNYRDRGHSYEQY